The following is a T cell receptor (beta chain) sequence with its context. In the authors' workflow: Using reference gene primer amplification, nucleated cell counts were estimated. TCRdb keeps only in-frame clones here, not all; method: immunoSEQ multiplex PCR. V, J and clone size are those of that table, while D and trimming were read from the DNA. Of 150,000 to 200,000 clones listed, about 84% are singletons. The entry originates in a study of blood T cell repertoires in COVID-19. Study information: COVID-19 samples from acute and convalescent phases originated in the United States, Italy and Spain.

This CDR3 comprises 14 residues. The V gene lost 2 bases and the J gene lost 1 base, with 7 bases spanning the gap. Germline V gene sequence: CDR1 LNHNV, CDR2 YYDKDF (reference sequence). The cohort comprised adults aged 18 to 89 years residing in 20 to 30 US areas. Participant-given clinical history determined each cohort assignment. The rearrangement joins TRBV15 to TRBJ2-3, with a possible D match to TRBD1 (5 bases). This sequence was found in a woman aged 25 to 45 who had recovered from COVID-19. The sample comprised PBMCs or T cells enriched from blood (not recorded which). This CDR3 reads CATSRKGGTDTQYF. As DNA, the CDR3 is TGTGCCACCAGCAGAAAAGGGGGCACAGATACGCAGTATTTT.